Listed below are T cell receptor beta chains from one sample, sequenced in a study of CD8+ T cells in alopecia areata. The assay was immunoSEQ multiplex PCR, and TCRdb's table has in-frame clones only and misses some. The sample yields about 23,000 clones, roughly 50% seen once. Input material: NKG2D-high CD8+ T cells sorted from blood. The receptors derive from a human donor with alopecia areata. CDR3s include the opening cysteine and the closing phenylalanine or tryptophan. Each record gives: clone size, D gene, V gene, J gene, CDR3 protein, CDR3 DNA. The D gene is left open where the match is weak. Not every row has a clone size; where given, it reads once, few, many or a size class.

abundance: .
d_gene: .
v_gene: TRBV2
j_gene: TRBJ1-1
CDR3aa: CATPGGRVTEAFF
CDR3nt: TGTGCCACCCCGGGGGGGCGCGTCACTGAAGCTTTCTTT

abundance: few
d_gene: TRBD1
v_gene: TRBV29-1
j_gene: TRBJ2-4
CDR3aa: CSVEQGAGDIQYF
CDR3nt: TGCAGCGTAGAACAGGGGGCGGGGGACATTCAGTACTTC

abundance: .
d_gene: .
v_gene: TRBV27
j_gene: TRBJ2-1
CDR3aa: CASSLLGEQFF
CDR3nt: TGTGCCAGCAGTTTGCTCGGTGAGCAGTTCTTC

abundance: .
d_gene: TRBD1
v_gene: TRBV4-1
j_gene: TRBJ1-5
CDR3aa: CASSPLDRGNQPQHF
CDR3nt: TGCGCCAGCAGCCCCTTGGACAGGGGAAATCAGCCCCAGCATTTT

abundance: many
d_gene: TRBD2
v_gene: TRBV7-9
j_gene: TRBJ2-1
CDR3aa: CASSLLAGSGNEQFF
CDR3nt: TGTGCCAGCAGCTTACTAGCGGGATCGGGCAATGAGCAGTTCTTC

abundance: .
d_gene: .
v_gene: TRBV19
j_gene: TRBJ1-1
CDR3aa: CASSSLGLTEAFF
CDR3nt: TGTGCCAGTAGTAGTTTGGGTCTCACTGAAGCTTTCTTT

abundance: .
d_gene: TRBD2
v_gene: TRBV27
j_gene: TRBJ2-1
CDR3aa: CASSGLGLAGYNEQFF
CDR3nt: TGTGCCAGCAGTGGGCTGGGACTAGCGGGCTACAATGAGCAGTTCTTC

abundance: .
d_gene: TRBD1
v_gene: TRBV5-4
j_gene: TRBJ1-2
CDR3aa: CASSVDWDSPKSNYGYTF
CDR3nt: TGTGCCAGCAGCGTTGATTGGGACAGTCCAAAATCTAACTATGGCTACACCTTC

abundance: .
d_gene: TRBD2
v_gene: TRBV6-5
j_gene: TRBJ2-1
CDR3aa: CASSLGSGSNYEQFF
CDR3nt: TGTGCCAGCAGTTTGGGGAGCGGGAGTAACTATGAGCAGTTCTTC

abundance: .
d_gene: TRBD1
v_gene: TRBV6-1
j_gene: TRBJ1-5
CDR3aa: CASSDRQGPDQPQHF
CDR3nt: TGTGCCAGCAGTGATCGACAGGGGCCGGATCAGCCCCAGCATTTT

abundance: .
d_gene: TRBD2
v_gene: TRBV27
j_gene: TRBJ2-1
CDR3aa: CASSFLAGLAGVNEQFF
CDR3nt: TGTGCCAGCAGTTTTCTTGCCGGACTAGCGGGAGTGAATGAGCAGTTCTTC

abundance: .
d_gene: .
v_gene: TRBV5-6
j_gene: TRBJ1-1
CDR3aa: CASSLVPGTEAFF
CDR3nt: TGTGCCAGCAGCTTGGTGCCCGGCACCGAAGCTTTCTTT

abundance: .
d_gene: .
v_gene: TRBV9
j_gene: TRBJ1-1
CDR3aa: CASNLGSLDTEAFF
CDR3nt: TGTGCCAGCAACCTAGGATCACTTGATACTGAAGCTTTCTTT

abundance: few
d_gene: TRBD1
v_gene: TRBV7-9
j_gene: TRBJ2-5
CDR3aa: CASSPPFGQGRDQETQYF
CDR3nt: TGTGCCAGCAGCCCTCCCTTCGGACAGGGGCGCGACCAAGAGACCCAGTACTTC

abundance: few
d_gene: .
v_gene: TRBV4-1
j_gene: TRBJ2-7
CDR3aa: CASSLVGTGPYEQYF
CDR3nt: TGCGCCAGCAGCCTTGTGGGTACGGGACCCTACGAGCAGTACTTC

abundance: .
d_gene: .
v_gene: TRBV7-8
j_gene: TRBJ2-7
CDR3aa: CASSLVGAGNEQYF
CDR3nt: TGTGCCAGCAGCTTAGTCGGTGCGGGGAACGAGCAGTACTTC

abundance: .
d_gene: .
v_gene: TRBV7-3
j_gene: TRBJ1-1
CDR3aa: CASSPSLNTEAFF
CDR3nt: TGTGCCAGCAGCCCCAGCCTTAACACTGAAGCTTTCTTT

abundance: .
d_gene: TRBD1
v_gene: TRBV4-1
j_gene: TRBJ2-3
CDR3aa: CASSPHRQGTDTQYF
CDR3nt: TGCGCCAGCAGTCCTCATCGACAGGGGACGGATACGCAGTATTTT

abundance: many
d_gene: .
v_gene: TRBV28
j_gene: TRBJ2-2
CDR3aa: CASSFPWVGPNTGELFF
CDR3nt: TGTGCCAGCAGTTTCCCTTGGGTCGGACCGAACACCGGGGAGCTGTTTTTT

abundance: .
d_gene: TRBD2
v_gene: TRBV28
j_gene: TRBJ2-7
CDR3aa: CASSPGGPGTPVWGEQYF
CDR3nt: TGTGCCAGCAGTCCGGGGGGACCCGGGACCCCGGTTTGGGGCGAGCAGTACTTC

abundance: .
d_gene: .
v_gene: TRBV27
j_gene: TRBJ1-2
CDR3aa: CATKKGVLGYTF
CDR3nt: TGTGCCACGAAAAAGGGGGTCTTGGGCTACACCTTC

abundance: .
d_gene: .
v_gene: TRBV11-2
j_gene: TRBJ2-5
CDR3aa: CASGGSGETQYF
CDR3nt: TGTGCCAGCGGGGGAAGCGGCGAGACCCAGTACTTC

abundance: few
d_gene: TRBD2
v_gene: TRBV29-1
j_gene: TRBJ2-1
CDR3aa: CSVEDRLAGVLYNEQFF
CDR3nt: TGCAGCGTTGAAGACCGGCTAGCGGGAGTACTCTACAATGAGCAGTTCTTC

abundance: .
d_gene: TRBD1
v_gene: TRBV4-1
j_gene: TRBJ2-3
CDR3aa: CASSQIPGTGDGDTQYF
CDR3nt: TGCGCCAGCAGCCAAATCCCCGGGACAGGGGACGGGGATACGCAGTATTTT

abundance: many
d_gene: .
v_gene: TRBV28
j_gene: TRBJ2-3
CDR3aa: CATLPLSLEGDTDTQYF
CDR3nt: TGTGCCACCCTCCCCCTCTCTTTAGAAGGGGACACAGATACGCAGTATTTT

abundance: .
d_gene: .
v_gene: TRBV7-2
j_gene: TRBJ2-7
CDR3aa: CASSSRGTGLYPLYF
CDR3nt: TGTGCCAGCAGCTCCCGCGGAACGGGACTTTACCCCCTTTACTTC

abundance: few
d_gene: .
v_gene: TRBV27
j_gene: TRBJ2-3
CDR3aa: CASSTLDTQYF
CDR3nt: TGTGCCAGCAGTACCCTGGATACGCAGTATTTT